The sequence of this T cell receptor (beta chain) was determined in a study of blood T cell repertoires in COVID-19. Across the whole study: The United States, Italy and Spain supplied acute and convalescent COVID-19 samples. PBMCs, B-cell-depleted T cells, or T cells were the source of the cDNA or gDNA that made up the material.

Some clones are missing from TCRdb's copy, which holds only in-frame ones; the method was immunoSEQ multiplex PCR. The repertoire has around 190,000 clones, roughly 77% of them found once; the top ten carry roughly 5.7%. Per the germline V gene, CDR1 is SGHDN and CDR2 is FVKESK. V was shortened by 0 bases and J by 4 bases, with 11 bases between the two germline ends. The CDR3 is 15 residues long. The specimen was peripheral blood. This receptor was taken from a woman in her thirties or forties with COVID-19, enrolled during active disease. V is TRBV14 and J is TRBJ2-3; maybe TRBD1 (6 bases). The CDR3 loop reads CASSQDRGMPDTQYF. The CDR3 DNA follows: TGTGCCAGCAGCCAAGACAGGGGAATGCCAGATACGCAGTATTTT.